The following is a T cell receptor (beta chain) sequence with its context. Its antigen is unidentified. The data were obtained in a study of cytomegalovirus exposure and HLA in healthy donors. Study in general: It was reported in a later analysis that the approximately 120 validation repertoires used the same platform as the approximately 650 first-cohort repertoires.

Here immunoSEQ multiplex PCR was the method, and the copy in TCRdb shows in-frame clones only, minus some. The sample includes approximately 62,000 clones, just over 90% of them seen just once. V shed 0 bases and J shed 8 bases, with 8 bases lying between them. There are 12 residues in the CDR3. The V gene's germline CDR1 is SGHKS and CDR2 YYEKEE (reference sequence). Broader study findings: Reports showed the classifier diagnosing cytomegalovirus status with high specificity and sensitivity. Cytomegalovirus-associated TCR beta chains were listed, numbering 164. In vitro assays verified that three CMV-associated chains recognized CMV antigens specifically.

The sample taken for sequencing was PBMCs. The chain combines TRBV5-5 with TRBJ1-2; TRBD1 is a possible D gene (6 bases). The clonotype comes from a woman between 18 and 30 years old in good health and CMV-seronegative. The CDR3 DNA follows: TGTGCCAGCAGCTTGGACAGGGACGGCTACACCTTC. This gives the protein CASSLDRDGYTF.